Shown below are 20 T cell receptor beta chains from a single sample sequenced in a study of regulatory dendritic cells for organ transplantation. Antigens of these TCRs are unknown. The assay was immunoSEQ multiplex PCR, and TCRdb's table has in-frame clones only and misses some. Seen here are about 12,000 clones, about 90% observed once, and the top ten hold under 0.45%. Allogeneic regulatory or mature dendritic cells were co-cultured for more than 4 days with CFSE-labeled sorted T cells at 1:10. Sequencing input: naive CD8+ T cells from blood cultured with dendritic cells. The subset is: CD45RA+ naive T cells. All receptors come from a human donor in good health.

CDR3 loop: CASSEYREQYF. The DNA of the CDR3 is TGCGCCAGCAGTGAGTATAGGGAGCAGTACTTC. The V call is TRBV10-2, the J call TRBJ2-7; no clear D gene. Germline V CDR1 and CDR2: WSHSY, SAAADI. This CDR3 has 11 amino acids. V gave up 1 base and J gave up 7 bases, with 5 bases separating them.

The chain has TRBV9 and TRBJ1-2; D uncertain. This CDR3 comprises 15 residues. Trimming took 0 bases from V and 0 from J, leaving 9 bases between them. CDR1 and CDR2 (germline): SGDLS, YYNGEE. The CDR3 spells CASSVAYGPNYGYTF. CDR3 DNA sequence: TGTGCCAGCAGCGTAGCGTACGGACCTAACTATGGCTACACCTTC.

The table lists this clone with a few counts. V and J are TRBV15 and TRBJ2-1; a possible D gene is TRBD2 (6 bases). Germline lookup yields CDR1 LNHNV and CDR2 YYDKDF (reference sequence). The V end was cut by 8 bases, the J end by 1 base, with 18 bases between. This CDR3 comprises 16 residues. The CDR3 DNA is TGTGCCACCTCTGCGGAGCGGGCGGGTTCCTACAATGAGCAGTTCTTC. It translates to CATSAERAGSYNEQFF.

This sequence joins TRBV4-1 and TRBJ2-7, with D perhaps matching TRBD1 or TRBD2 (5 bases each). CDR1 MGHRA and CDR2 YSYEKL come from the germline V gene. V was trimmed by 4 bases and J by 5 bases, leaving 18 bases between them. The CDR3 is 15 residues long. The CDR3 spells CASSLLMGESHEQYF. The CDR3 coding sequence is TGCGCCAGCAGCCTTCTAATGGGGGAGTCCCACGAGCAGTACTTC.

The V gene is TRBV2, the J gene TRBJ2-3, with unresolved D. Germline V gene data show CDR1 as SNHLY and CDR2 as FYNNEI. V was cut by 4 bases and J by 0 bases, with 2 bases left in between. This CDR3 is 12 amino acids long. This chain's CDR3 is CASSGSTDTQYF. DNA for the CDR3: TGTGCCAGCAGTGGAAGCACAGATACGCAGTATTTT.

This sequence joins TRBV30 and TRBJ2-7; no clear D gene. Germline CDR1 reads GTSNPN; CDR2 reads SVGIG (reference sequence). Trimming removed 2 bases at V and 1 base at J, with 12 bases between. The CDR3 runs 14 residues. CDR3 DNA: TGTGCCTGGAGTTACGCCGACATGTCCTACGAGCAGTACTTC. Translating it yields CAWSYADMSYEQYF.

The CDR3 region has the DNA TGTGCCAGCAGATCAATGGGCGGGAGAGGGGATACGCAGTATTTT. Translated: CASRSMGGRGDTQYF. This chain links TRBV27 with TRBJ2-3, with 7 bases fitting TRBD2. The CDR3 consists of 15 residues. V lost 6 bases to trimming and J lost 6 bases; unmatched junction nucleotides: 12. CDR1 is MNHEY, CDR2 SMNVEV, per germline (reference sequence).

V usage is TRBV7-2 and J usage is TRBJ2-1; 8 bases map to TRBD2. The CDR3 has 15 residues. From germline, CDR1 is SGHTA and CDR2 FQGNSA. With 1 base clipped from V and 7 bases from J, the junction kept 6 bases outside the gene matches. Written as DNA, the CDR3 is TGTGCCAGCAGCTTAGTGACGGGGGGGCCTAATGAGCAGTTCTTC. This codes for CASSLVTGGPNEQFF.

This chain joins TRBV7-8 and TRBJ1-2; D gene uncertain. V was trimmed by 0 bases and J by 4 bases, leaving 15 bases between them. The germline CDR1 and CDR2 sequences are SGHVS and FQNEAQ. This CDR3 spans 16 amino acids. In nucleotides, the CDR3 is TGTGCCAGCAGCTTAGCTGTCTCAATGGTTTCCTATGGCTACACCTTC. Translation gives CASSLAVSMVSYGYTF.

The V and J genes are TRBV4-3 and TRBJ1-2, with D tentatively TRBD1 (6 bases). The V end lost 0 bases, the J end lost 7 bases, and 15 bases lay between the germline ends. The germline CDR1 and CDR2 sequences are LGHNA and YSLEER. CDR3 length: 15 amino acids. This CDR3 is CASSQEDSVLGGYTF. The CDR3 DNA is TGCGCCAGCAGCCAAGAGGACAGCGTCCTGGGTGGCTACACCTTC.

This chain connects TRBV28 to TRBJ2-1; D remains ambiguous. Trimming shortened V by 2 bases and J by 3 bases, and 5 bases separated the two germline ends. The CDR3 length is 13 residues. In germline, CDR1 is MDHEN, CDR2 SYDVKM. The CDR3 sequence: CASSLVSYNEQFF. DNA for the CDR3: TGTGCCAGCAGTTTAGTAAGCTACAATGAGCAGTTCTTC. The full variable domain, rest sourced from reference TRBV28 and TRBJ2-1, is DVKVTQSSRYLVKRTGEKVFLECVQDMDHENMFWYRQDPGLGLRLIYFSYDVKMKEKGDIPEGYSVSREKKERFSLILESASTNQTSMYLCASSLVSYNEQFFGPGTRLTVL.

This chain joins TRBV6-5 and TRBJ2-2; 7 nucleotides line up with TRBD1. The V gene end was trimmed by 6 bases and the J gene end by 5 bases; junction bases not matched to a gene: 6. There are 14 residues in the CDR3. Germline V CDR1 and CDR2: MNHEY, SVGAGI. The CDR3 nucleotides read TGTGCCAGCAGATACAGGGGTGGGACCGGGGAGCTGTTTTTT. Translated, it gives CASRYRGGTGELFF.

The V call is TRBV28, the J call TRBJ2-7; D ambiguous. This CDR3 is 13 amino acids long. Germline V lookup: CDR1 MDHEN, CDR2 SYDVKM. V was clipped by 6 bases and J by 0 bases, with 9 bases between them. The DNA for the CDR3 is TGTGCCAGCAGGGACCCCGCCTCCTACGAGCAGTACTTC. It translates to CASRDPASYEQYF.

The chain carries TRBV9 and TRBJ1-3; TRBD1 is a possible D gene (5 bases). CDR3 length: 16 amino acids. Germline lookup yields CDR1 SGDLS and CDR2 YYNGEE. Trimming shortened V by 0 bases and J by 2 bases, and 12 bases separated the two germline ends. The CDR3 DNA sequence: TGTGCCAGCAGCGTAGAGTCAGGGACGACTGGAAACACCATATATTTT. Its translation: CASSVESGTTGNTIYF.

The gene calls are TRBV4-3 and TRBJ1-2, with D perhaps matching TRBD1 (6 bases). Looked up from germline, CDR1 is LGHNA and CDR2 is YSLEER. The CDR3 length is 15 residues. Deletions cut 4 bases from V and 4 bases from J, with 16 bases between. The CDR3 reads CASSPYSGQSYGYTF. CDR3 DNA: TGCGCCAGCAGCCCATATAGCGGACAGTCCTATGGCTACACCTTC.

This sequence joins TRBV27 and TRBJ2-2; 9 positions match TRBD1. The CDR3 is 14 residues long. V lost 9 bases to trimming and J lost 3 bases; unmatched junction nucleotides: 5. Germline lookup yields CDR1 MNHEY and CDR2 SMNVEV (reference sequence). CDR3 sequence (DNA): TGTGCCAGTAGACAGGGGGTATACACCGGGGAGCTGTTTTTT. This gives the protein CASRQGVYTGELFF.

The chain employs TRBV5-4 and TRBJ2-7; D might be TRBD2 (7 bases). Germline CDR1 reads SGHNT; CDR2 reads YYREEE (reference sequence). This CDR3 region has 13 residues. V lost 5 bases and J lost 2, with 11 bases in between. The CDR3 spells CASREGGAYEQYF. The CDR3, as DNA: TGTGCCAGCAGGGAAGGGGGGGCCTACGAGCAGTACTTC. The complete variable domain, with remaining parts taken from reference TRBV5-4 and TRBJ2-7, reads ETGVTQSPTHLIKTRGQQVTLRCSSQSGHNTVSWYQQALGQGPQFIFQYYREEENGRGNFPPRFSGLQFPNYSSELNVNALELDDSALYLCASREGGAYEQYFGPGTRLTVT.

In DNA, the CDR3 is TGTGCCAGCAGCTTAGGTGTTAGTTCACCCCTCCACTTT. Protein: CASSLGVSSPLHF. The chain recombines TRBV11-2 with TRBJ1-6, with unresolved D. The CDR3 loop spans 13 amino acids. Between the trimmed V and J ends, which lost 1 base and 9 bases, there was a span of 7 bases. Germline V gene data show CDR1 as SGHAT and CDR2 as FQNNGV.

The chain recombines TRBV7-9 with TRBJ2-1; D gene ambiguous. V dropped 3 bases and J dropped 0 bases, with 15 bases sitting between them. The CDR3 is 17 residues long. The germline CDR1 and CDR2 sequences are SEHNR and FQNEAQ (reference sequence). CDR3 region: CASSFPTYMSSYNEQFF. The CDR3 DNA reads as TGTGCCAGCAGCTTCCCCACGTACATGAGCTCCTACAATGAGCAGTTCTTC.

The chain has TRBV7-9 and TRBJ1-1, with no clear D. Germline V gene lookup returns CDR1 SEHNR and CDR2 FQNEAQ (reference sequence). The CDR3 contains 14 residues. Trimming shortened V by 1 base and J by 1 base, and 7 bases separated the two germline ends. The CDR3 nucleotides read TGTGCCAGCAGCTTAGTTGTCAGGAACACTGAAGCTTTCTTT. It specifies CASSLVVRNTEAFF.